This TCR beta chain was documented in a study of T cells after yellow fever vaccination. The study's findings and limits: Some clonotypes were seen in both the CD4 and the CD8 compartments. These made up a small share and likely arose from convergent recombination. A weaker but faster secondary response was observed, peaking on day 5 versus 15.

TCRdb itself ran the 5' RACE reads through MiXCR, one entry per CDR3 protein. The sample contains 250,000 to 400,000 distinct CDR3 sequences, 4.1% of which appear only once. J was trimmed by 3 bases and V by 3 bases; bases with no gene match: 5. Germline CDR1 reads SGHTS; CDR2 reads YDEGEE. CDR3 length: 15 residues. This clonotype was observed at least ten times. Its antigen is currently unknown. Sequenced here: PBMCs, sampled 5 days after the yellow fever booster vaccination. The receptor's source is a man aged 18 to 29 who received the YFV17D yellow fever vaccine. This chain connects TRBV5-8 to TRBJ2-7; 11 positions agree with TRBD1. The CDR3 spells CASSSRDRGVYEQYV. As DNA, the CDR3 is TGTGCCAGCAGCTCCCGGGACAGGGGGGTCTACGAGCAGTACGTC.